Listed below are T cell receptor beta chains from one sample, sequenced in a study of T cell changes during pregnancy in multiple sclerosis. Sequencing used immunoSEQ multiplex PCR; TCRdb keeps in-frame clones, though not all of them. Here the sample spans roughly 70,000 clones, roughly nine tenths being singletons. Source: peripheral blood, taken in the third trimester of pregnancy. These receptors originate from a female donor with multiple sclerosis, enrolled in a pregnancy study. Each CDR3 is given with its conserved first and last residue. D genes are given only for firm matches. Clone size is stated in some rows and not others, as once, few, many or a class when expanded.

>TRBD2|TRBV27|TRBJ2-5|NA
TGTGCCAGCAGTTCTCCCACCACTAGCGGGAGTGGTGAGACCCAGTACTTC
CASSSPTTSGSGETQYF
>NA|TRBV4-1|TRBJ1-4|NA
TGCGCCAGCAGCCAAAAGGGCGGCAGGGGTGAAAAACTGTTTTTT
CASSQKGGRGEKLFF
>TRBD1|TRBV5-1|TRBJ2-6|NA
TGCGCCAGCAGCTCGACAGGGGATGGGGCCAACGTCCTGACTTTC
CASSSTGDGANVLTF
>TRBD1|TRBV6-5|TRBJ1-1|NA
TGTGCCAGCAGTTACTCGCTAGGACAGGGAGACACTGAAGCTTTCTTT
CASSYSLGQGDTEAFF
>NA|TRBV6-6|TRBJ1-2|NA
TGTGCCAGCATCGACCCTAACAGGCGGGAGAACTATGGCTACACCTTC
CASIDPNRRENYGYTF
>TRBD2|TRBV27|TRBJ2-1|NA
TGTGCCAGCAGTTCGGGGACTAGCGGGAGCTACAATGAGCAGTTCTTC
CASSSGTSGSYNEQFF
>TRBD2|TRBV5-1|TRBJ2-1|NA
TGCGCCAGCAGCCCTCCGGGACTAGGGGAGACCAATGAGCAGTTCTTC
CASSPPGLGETNEQFF
>NA|TRBV4-1|TRBJ1-1|NA
TGCACCAGCCGGAAGGACCCACTGACAGCCATGAACACTGAAGCTTTCTTT
CTSRKDPLTAMNTEAFF
>NA|TRBV10-3|TRBJ1-1|NA
TGTGCCATCAGTTCGACAGAATTGAACACTGAAGCTTTCTTT
CAISSTELNTEAFF
>TRBD1|TRBV5-4|TRBJ1-1|NA
TGTGCCAGCAGCTTGACAGGGGCCCTCACTGAAGCTTTCTTT
CASSLTGALTEAFF
>TRBD1|TRBV9|TRBJ2-4|NA
TGTGCCAGCAGCCAGAACAGGGGATCAAACATTCAGTACTTC
CASSQNRGSNIQYF
>NA|TRBV11-2|TRBJ1-1|NA
TGTGCCAGCAGCTTAATTAGGTACAGGGTTTTCACTGAAGCTTTCTTT
CASSLIRYRVFTEAFF
>TRBD2|TRBV10-3|TRBJ2-3|NA
TGTGCCATCAGCGCCCAGGGACTAGCGGTGAGCACAGATACGCAGTATTTT
CAISAQGLAVSTDTQYF
>TRBD2|TRBV4-2|TRBJ2-5|NA
TGTGCCAGCAGCCAAGATCTAACTAGCGATCGACAAGAGACCCAGTACTTC
CASSQDLTSDRQETQYF
>TRBD1|TRBV19|TRBJ1-3|NA
TGTGCCACCGGACAGGGCTACTCTGGAAACACCATATATTTT
CATGQGYSGNTIYF
>NA|TRBV5-1|TRBJ2-1|NA
TGCGCCAGCAGCCTGGCCCACCAGGAGCAGTTCTTC
CASSLAHQEQFF
>NA|TRBV5-1|TRBJ1-1|NA
TGCGCCAGCAGCTTGGAGGGGGTCATGAACACTGAAGCTTTCTTT
CASSLEGVMNTEAFF
>TRBD1|TRBV9|TRBJ1-2|NA
TGTGCCAGCAGCCCAGAGGACAGGGGCCCCTATGGCTACACCTTC
CASSPEDRGPYGYTF
>TRBD1|TRBV7-9|TRBJ1-5|NA
TGTGCCAGCAGCTTGACAGGGGTTAGCAATCAGCCCCAGCATTTT
CASSLTGVSNQPQHF
>TRBD1|TRBV7-2|TRBJ1-3|NA
TGTGCCAGCAGCCCACCGGGACAGGACGTTCTCTCTGGAAACACCATATATTTT
CASSPPGQDVLSGNTIYF
>TRBD1|TRBV19|TRBJ2-2|NA
TGTGCCAGTACCACAGGGGGCGACACCGGGGAGCTGTTTTTT
CASTTGGDTGELFF
>TRBD2|TRBV27|TRBJ2-1|medium-sized
TGTGCCAGCAGCTCGGGGGGGGGAAGGAATGAGCAGTTCTTC
CASSSGGGRNEQFF